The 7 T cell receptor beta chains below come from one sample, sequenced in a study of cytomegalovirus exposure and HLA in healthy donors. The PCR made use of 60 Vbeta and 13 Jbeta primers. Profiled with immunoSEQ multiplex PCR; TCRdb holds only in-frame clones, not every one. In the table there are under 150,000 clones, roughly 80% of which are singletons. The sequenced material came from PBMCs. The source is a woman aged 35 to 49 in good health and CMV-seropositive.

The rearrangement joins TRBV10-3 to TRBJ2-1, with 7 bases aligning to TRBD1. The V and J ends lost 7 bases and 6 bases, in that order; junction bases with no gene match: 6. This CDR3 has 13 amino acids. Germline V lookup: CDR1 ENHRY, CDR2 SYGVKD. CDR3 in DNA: TGTGCCATCAAAGAGACAGGGATCAATGAGCAGTTCTTC. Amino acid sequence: CAIKETGINEQFF.

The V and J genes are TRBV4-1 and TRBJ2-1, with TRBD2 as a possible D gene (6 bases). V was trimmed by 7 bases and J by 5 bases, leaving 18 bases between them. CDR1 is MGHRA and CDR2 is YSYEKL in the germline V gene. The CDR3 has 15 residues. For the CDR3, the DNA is TGCGCCAGCAACTCCCCGGGAGCACTGGACAATGAGCAGTTCTTC. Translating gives CASNSPGALDNEQFF.

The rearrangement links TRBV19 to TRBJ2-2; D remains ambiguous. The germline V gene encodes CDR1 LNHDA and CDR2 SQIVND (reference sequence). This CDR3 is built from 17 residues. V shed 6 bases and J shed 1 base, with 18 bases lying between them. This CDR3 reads CASRPLSLELNTGELFF. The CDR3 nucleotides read TGTGCCAGTAGGCCCCTCTCGCTGGAGCTGAACACCGGGGAGCTGTTTTTT.

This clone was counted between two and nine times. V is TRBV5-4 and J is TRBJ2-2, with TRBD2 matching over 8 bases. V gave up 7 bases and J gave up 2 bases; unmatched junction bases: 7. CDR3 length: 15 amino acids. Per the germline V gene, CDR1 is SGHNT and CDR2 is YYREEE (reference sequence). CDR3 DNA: TGTGCCAGCTCTCCTAGCGGGTTTAACACCGGGGAGCTGTTTTTT. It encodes CASSPSGFNTGELFF. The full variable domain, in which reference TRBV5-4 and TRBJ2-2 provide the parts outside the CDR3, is ETGVTQSPTHLIKTRGQQVTLRCSSQSGHNTVSWYQQALGQGPQFIFQYYREEENGRGNFPPRFSGLQFPNYSSELNVNALELDDSALYLCASSPSGFNTGELFFGEGSRLTVL.

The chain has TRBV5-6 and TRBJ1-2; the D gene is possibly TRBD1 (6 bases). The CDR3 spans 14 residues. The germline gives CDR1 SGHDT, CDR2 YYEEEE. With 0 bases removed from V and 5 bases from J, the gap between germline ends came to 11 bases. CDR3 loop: CASSLGGGGYGYTF. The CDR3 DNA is TGTGCCAGCAGCTTGGGAGGGGGGGGTTATGGCTACACCTTC.

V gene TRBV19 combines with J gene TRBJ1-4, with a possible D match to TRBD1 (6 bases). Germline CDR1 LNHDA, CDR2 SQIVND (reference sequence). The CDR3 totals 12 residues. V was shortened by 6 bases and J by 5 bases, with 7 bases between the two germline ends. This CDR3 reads CASSTGNEKLFF. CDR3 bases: TGTGCCAGTAGCACAGGGAATGAAAAACTGTTTTTT.

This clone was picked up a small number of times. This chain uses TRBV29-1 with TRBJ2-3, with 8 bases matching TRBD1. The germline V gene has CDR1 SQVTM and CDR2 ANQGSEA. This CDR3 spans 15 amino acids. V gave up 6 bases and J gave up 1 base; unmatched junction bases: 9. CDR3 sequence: CSVAPGQGRTDTQYF. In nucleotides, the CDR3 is TGCAGCGTAGCCCCCGGACAGGGCCGCACAGATACGCAGTATTTT.